This T cell receptor beta chain originates from a study of T cell responses to AZD1222 COVID-19 vaccine. Profiling relied on immunoSEQ multiplex PCR, and the TCRdb table lists in-frame clones only, not all of them. The data hold about 120,000 clones, with around 86% observed a single time. Germline CDR1 reads WNHNN; CDR2 reads SYGVQD (reference sequence). V dropped 6 bases and J dropped 12; count of bases not matched to a gene: 12. This CDR3 is 14 amino acids long. The TCR originated in an adult in good health. The sample was peripheral blood, taken on day 0 of AZD1222 vaccination. The chain couples TRBV10-1 to TRBJ2-1, with TRBD2 matching 9 bases. In DNA, the CDR3 is TGCGCCAGCAGCCCCGGGGGACTAGCTGGGAGGCAGTTCTTC. Its protein product is CASSPGGLAGRQFF.